What follows are 23 T cell receptor beta chains derived from one specimen sequenced in a study of regulatory T cells in long-lasting Graves disease. Arm-PCR of CDR3 regions with iRepertoire HTBI primers generated TCR beta libraries. TCRdb reprocessed the multiplex PCR reads with MiXCR, giving one entry per CDR3 protein. The table has 300,000 to 350,000 distinct CDR3 sequences, about 19% seen once. This sample's time point: persistent/refractory GD, antithyroid drugs over 5 years with positive TRAb. Preparation of the TCR library used RNA extracted from PBMCs. The starting material was peripheral blood mononuclear cells (PBMCs), obtained when the disease was refractory, from a patient treated with antithyroid drugs. The source of these receptors is a female donor with Graves disease.

This clonotype was observed at least ten times. CDR3 nucleotide sequence: TGTGCCATCAGCCTTGCCGTGACCGGGACGGGGAACACTGAAGCTTTCTTT. Amino acid sequence: CAISLAVTGTGNTEAFF. The genes are TRBV10-3 and TRBJ1-1, with D tentatively TRBD1 (5 bases). Germline V gene sequence: CDR1 ENHRY, CDR2 SYGVKD. The CDR3 is made up of 17 amino acids. V lost 6 bases and J 1 base, leaving 21 bases between the germline ends.

This CDR3 reads CASSQAPGQGYEQYF. The CDR3 coding sequence is TGCGCCAGCAGCCAAGCCCCAGGACAGGGCTACGAGCAGTACTTC. The chain is built from TRBV4-3 and TRBJ2-7, with 8 nucleotides matching TRBD1. J was trimmed by 3 bases and V by 1 base; bases with no gene match: 5. Germline V gene data show CDR1 as LGHNA and CDR2 as YSLEER. This CDR3 is 15 amino acids long.

In its sample, this clonotype was seen many times. This chain links TRBV7-8 with TRBJ1-2, with D possibly being TRBD1 (5 bases). CDR1 and CDR2 from the germline V gene are SGHVS and FQNEAQ. V was shortened by 3 bases and J by 7 bases, with 9 bases between the two germline ends. This CDR3 region has 12 residues. The CDR3 bases are TGTGCCAGCAGCTTCGCGGGGGGTGGCTACACCTTC. Residues: CASSFAGGGYTF.

This clonotype showed up many times. This chain uses TRBV11-3 with TRBJ1-1; perhaps TRBD1 as D (6 bases). V was clipped by 4 bases and J by 0 bases, with 21 bases between them. The CDR3 spans 18 residues. Germline V lookup: CDR1 SGHNT, CDR2 YENEEA. The CDR3 DNA reads TGTGCCAGCAGCTCTAACTCGGGCCCCGGGGACATGAACACTGAAGCTTTCTTT. Translated: CASSSNSGPGDMNTEAFF.

The chain employs TRBV20-1 and TRBJ2-7; D is perhaps TRBD2 (5 bases). CDR1 DFQATT and CDR2 SNEGSKA come from the germline V gene (reference sequence). Between the trimmed V and J ends, which lost 1 base and 2 bases, there was a span of 12 bases. There are 14 residues in the CDR3. Here the CDR3 reads CSARVPGSPYEQYF. For the CDR3, the DNA is TGCAGTGCTAGAGTTCCGGGAAGCCCCTACGAGCAGTACTTC.

The genes are TRBV11-2 and TRBJ2-7, with TRBD2 as a possible D gene (7 bases). CDR1 and CDR2 (germline): SGHAT, FQNNGV. This CDR3 contains 15 residues. V dropped 6 bases and J dropped 0 bases, with 15 bases sitting between them. The DNA for the CDR3 is TGTGCCAGCAGGAAATGGGGGGGCGCCTCCTACGAGCAGTACTTC. This translates into CASRKWGGASYEQYF.

This chain links TRBV6-2 or TRBV6-3 with TRBJ2-7; 10 bases match TRBD1. The germline CDR1 and CDR2 sequences are MNHEY and SVGEGT. J was trimmed by 6 bases and V by 0 bases; bases with no gene match: 2. The CDR3 consists of 14 residues. The CDR3 nucleotides read TGTGCCAGCAGTTACTCAAGGGACAGGGGCGAGCAGTACTTC. It specifies CASSYSRDRGEQYF.

As for this clonotype: A much larger clone lies a single base off, so this may be a read error. The chain uses TRBV29-1 and TRBJ2-7; perhaps TRBD1 as D (5 bases). The CDR3 runs 14 residues. Looked up from germline, CDR1 is SQVTM and CDR2 is ANQGSEA. V lost 6 bases, J lost 2 bases, and 17 bases lay in between. DNA of the CDR3: TGCAGCGTATTGAGCTACCCAGGGCCCTACGAGCAGTACTTC. Its translation is CSVLSYPGPYEQYF.

This clonotype has a single count. The rearrangement joins TRBV6-5 to TRBJ2-4, with TRBD1 matching over 12 bases. This CDR3 spans 17 amino acids. Unmatched junction bases numbered 8, after V lost 6 bases and J lost 2 bases. Germline lookup yields CDR1 MNHEY and CDR2 SVGAGI. The CDR3, as DNA: TGTGCCAGCAGATACGGGACAGGGGGCGATTCCAAAAACATTCAGTACTTC. Its translation is CASRYGTGGDSKNIQYF.

This clonotype has at least ten counts. This chain connects TRBV2 to TRBJ2-5; no clear D. Germline values: CDR1 SNHLY, CDR2 FYNNEI. The CDR3 is made up of 15 amino acids. Trimming cost V 4 bases and J 3 bases, with 15 bases left between them. The CDR3 coding sequence is TGTGCCAGCAGTGGGGTTCCCCACCGAAAAGAGACCCAGTACTTC. It translates to CASSGVPHRKETQYF.

A remark on this clonotype: A read error may explain this, as a much larger clone is one base away. This chain joins TRBV6-2 or TRBV6-3 and TRBJ2-5; possible D gene TRBD1, 5 bases. The CDR3 has 15 amino acids. Germline values: CDR1 MNHEY, CDR2 SVGEGT. The CDR3 DNA sequence: TGTGCCAGCAGCCCTCTCTCCTTGGGGCAAGAGACCCGGTACTTC. The encoded protein is CASSPLSLGQETRYF.

This clonotype has ten or more counts. CDR3 nucleotides: TGTGCCAGCAGTCAGACTAGCGGGAGATACGAGCAGTACTTC. Translating it yields CASSQTSGRYEQYF. This rearrangement joins TRBV7-2 to TRBJ2-7; 12 bases are a match to TRBD2. CDR1 SGHTA and CDR2 FQGNSA come from the germline V gene. The CDR3 has 14 amino acids. J was trimmed by 4 bases and V by 6 bases; bases with no gene match: 4.

This clonotype was seen more than once but under ten times. The chain joins TRBV5-8 to TRBJ2-7; the D is unclear. V was shortened by 5 bases and J by 0 bases, with 9 bases between the two germline ends. The germline gives CDR1 SGHTS, CDR2 YDEGEE. CDR3 size: 13 residues. In nucleotides, the CDR3 is TGTGCCAGCAGTCCTAACCCCTCCTACGAGCAGTACTTC. Amino acids: CASSPNPSYEQYF.

At least ten counts were recorded for this clonotype. This sequence joins TRBV15 and TRBJ2-5; 11 bases are a match to TRBD1. The V segment lost 6 bases and the J segment 4 bases; nucleotides outside the gene matches: 7. The CDR3 contains 15 residues. Germline CDR1 reads LNHNV; CDR2 reads YYDKDF (reference sequence). The CDR3 loop reads CATSPTGQGGETQYF. CDR3 bases: TGTGCCACCAGTCCTACGGGACAGGGGGGAGAGACCCAGTACTTC. The full variable domain, completed using reference TRBV15 and TRBJ2-5, is DAMVIQNPRYQVTQFGKPVTLSCSQTLNHNVMYWYQQKSSQAPKLLFHYYDKDFNNEADTPDNFQSRRPNTSFCFLDIRSPGLGDTAMYLCATSPTGQGGETQYFGPGTRLLVL.

This clonotype was found many times. The CDR3 region has the DNA TGTGCCATCAGACGGGACACGCTATACGAGCAGTACTTC. Amino acid sequence: CAIRRDTLYEQYF. The rearrangement uses TRBV10-3 and TRBJ2-7; D may be TRBD1 (6 bases). The CDR3 is 13 amino acids. Germline V gives CDR1 ENHRY, CDR2 SYGVKD. The V end was cut by 6 bases, the J end by 4 bases, with 13 bases between.

This clonotype was seen many times. The rearrangement links TRBV27 to TRBJ2-6; D ambiguous. V gave up 4 bases and J gave up 2 bases, with 6 bases separating them. The CDR3 totals 14 residues. In germline, CDR1 is MNHEY, CDR2 SMNVEV (reference sequence). This chain's CDR3 is CASSSLAGANVLTF. CDR3 nucleotides: TGTGCCAGCAGTTCGCTCGCTGGGGCCAACGTCCTGACTTTC.

This clonotype has a count of ten or more. This chain joins TRBV6-2 or TRBV6-3 and TRBJ2-5, with D uncertain. The CDR3 consists of 15 residues. Trimming cost V 2 bases and J 5 bases, with 15 bases left between them. CDR1 and CDR2 (germline): MNHEY, SVGEGT. The CDR3 here is CASSYVAVLKETQYF. The CDR3 coding sequence is TGTGCCAGCAGTTACGTCGCCGTATTGAAGGAGACCCAGTACTTC.

This clonotype was observed many times. The chain has TRBV20-1 and TRBJ2-5; D not resolved. The length of the CDR3 is 13 residues. Germline CDR1 reads DFQATT; CDR2 reads SNEGSKA (reference sequence). Deletions cut 3 bases from V and 0 bases from J, with 8 bases between. In nucleotides, the CDR3 is TGCAGTGCTAGGGGCTGGAACCAAGAGACCCAGTACTTC. Translation: CSARGWNQETQYF.

In this sample, this clonotype turned up many times. V gene TRBV7-6 combines with J gene TRBJ1-4; a weak D match, TRBD1 (6 bases). There are 14 residues in the CDR3. Between the trimmed V and J ends, which lost 7 bases and 7 bases, there was a span of 16 bases. Germline CDR1 is SGHVS and CDR2 is FNYEAQ. The CDR3 protein is CASNWQQGSEKLFF. CDR3 in DNA: TGTGCCAGCAACTGGCAACAGGGATCTGAAAAACTGTTTTTT.

This clonotype was recorded at least ten times. The chain couples TRBV10-3 to TRBJ2-7; TRBD2 might be the D (6 bases). CDR1 is ENHRY, CDR2 SYGVKD, per germline. This CDR3 region has 12 residues. Trimming stripped 9 bases from V and 0 bases from J, with 9 bases between. In DNA, the CDR3 is TGTGCCATAGGGAGGAGCTCCTACGAGCAGTACTTC. Amino acids: CAIGRSSYEQYF.

The chain is built from TRBV27 and TRBJ2-7, with 7 bases that match TRBD2. This CDR3 has 15 amino acids. V trimming: 6 bases; J trimming: 2 bases; junction bases outside the gene matches: 10. Germline V CDR1 and CDR2: MNHEY, SMNVEV (reference sequence). The CDR3 sequence: CASSPRAGRTYEQYF. The CDR3 DNA is TGTGCCAGCAGCCCCCGAGCGGGAAGGACCTACGAGCAGTACTTC.

This clonotype appeared a few times. V and J are TRBV13 and TRBJ2-5; 14 bases agree with TRBD2. The V gene's germline CDR1 is PRHDT and CDR2 FYEKMQ (reference sequence). The CDR3 is 16 residues long. Germline trimming cut 6 bases from V and 5 bases from J; bases unmatched to any gene: 8. Here the CDR3 reads CASRGLAGVPGETQYF. The CDR3, as DNA: TGTGCCAGCAGGGGACTAGCGGGGGTACCCGGGGAGACCCAGTACTTC.

The chain joins TRBV4-1 to TRBJ2-3, with 7 bases lining up with TRBD1. The CDR3 runs to 13 residues. Germline V gene lookup returns CDR1 MGHRA and CDR2 YSYEKL. The ends lost 4 bases at V and 5 bases at J; junction bases unmatched: 3. As DNA, the CDR3 is TGCGCCAGCAGCCTCACAGGGGTAGATACGCAGTATTTT. Amino acid sequence: CASSLTGVDTQYF.